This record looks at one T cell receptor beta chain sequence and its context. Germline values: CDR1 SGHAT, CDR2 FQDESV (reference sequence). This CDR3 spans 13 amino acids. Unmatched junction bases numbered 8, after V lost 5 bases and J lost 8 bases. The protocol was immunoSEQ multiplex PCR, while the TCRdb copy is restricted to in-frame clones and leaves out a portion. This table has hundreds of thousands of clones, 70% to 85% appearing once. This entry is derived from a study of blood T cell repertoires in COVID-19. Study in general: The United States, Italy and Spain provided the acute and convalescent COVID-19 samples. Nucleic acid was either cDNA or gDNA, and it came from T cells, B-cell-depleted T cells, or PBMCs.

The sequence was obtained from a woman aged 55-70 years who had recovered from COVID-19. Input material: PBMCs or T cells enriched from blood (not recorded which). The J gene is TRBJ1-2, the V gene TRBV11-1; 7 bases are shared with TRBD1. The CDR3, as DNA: TGTGCCAGCAGCCTTCAGACAGGGTTAGGCTACACCTTC. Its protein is CASSLQTGLGYTF.